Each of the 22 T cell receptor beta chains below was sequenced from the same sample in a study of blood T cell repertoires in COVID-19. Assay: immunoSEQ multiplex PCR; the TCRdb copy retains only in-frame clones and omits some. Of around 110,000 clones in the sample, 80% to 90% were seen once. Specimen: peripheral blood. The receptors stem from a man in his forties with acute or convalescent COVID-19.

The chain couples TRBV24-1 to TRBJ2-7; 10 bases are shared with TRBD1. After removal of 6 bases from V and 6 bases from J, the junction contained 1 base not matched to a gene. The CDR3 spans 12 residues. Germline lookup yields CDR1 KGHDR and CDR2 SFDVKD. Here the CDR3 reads CATSRTGGEQYF. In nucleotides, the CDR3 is TGTGCCACCAGTCGGACAGGGGGCGAGCAGTACTTC.

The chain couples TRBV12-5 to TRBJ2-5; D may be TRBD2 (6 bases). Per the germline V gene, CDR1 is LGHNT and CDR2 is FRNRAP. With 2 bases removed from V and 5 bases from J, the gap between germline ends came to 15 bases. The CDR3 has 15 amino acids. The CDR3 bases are TGTGCTAGTGGTTTGCCCTCGGGTAGCGGTGAGACCCAGTACTTC. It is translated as CASGLPSGSGETQYF.

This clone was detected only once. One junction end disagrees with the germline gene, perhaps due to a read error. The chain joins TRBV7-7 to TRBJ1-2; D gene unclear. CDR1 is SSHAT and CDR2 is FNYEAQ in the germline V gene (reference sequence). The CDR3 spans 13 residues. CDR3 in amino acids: CASSLVESEGYTF. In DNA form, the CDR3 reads TGTGCTAGCAGCTTAGTGGAGAGTGAAGGCTACACCTTC.

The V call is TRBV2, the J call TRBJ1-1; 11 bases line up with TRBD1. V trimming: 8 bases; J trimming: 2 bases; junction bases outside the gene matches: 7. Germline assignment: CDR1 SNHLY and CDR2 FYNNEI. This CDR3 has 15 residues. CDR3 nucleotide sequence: TGTGCCAGCGCCGGACAGGGGGCGCGTAACACTGAAGCTTTCTTT. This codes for CASAGQGARNTEAFF.

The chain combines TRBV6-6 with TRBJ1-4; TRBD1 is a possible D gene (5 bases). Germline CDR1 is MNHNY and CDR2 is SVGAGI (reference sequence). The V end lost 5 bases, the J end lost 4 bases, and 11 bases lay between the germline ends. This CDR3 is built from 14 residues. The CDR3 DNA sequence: TGTGCCAGCAGTCCAGGGTCACTTAATGAAAAACTGTTTTTT. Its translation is CASSPGSLNEKLFF.

The CDR3 loop reads CSASPHGLSGYGYTF. The CDR3 DNA reads as TGCAGTGCTAGTCCGCACGGACTGTCGGGCTATGGCTACACCTTC. This chain uses TRBV20-1 with TRBJ1-2; D unresolved. In germline, CDR1 is DFQATT, CDR2 SNEGSKA (reference sequence). The CDR3 length is 15 residues. V lost 3 bases and J lost 4, with 18 bases in between.

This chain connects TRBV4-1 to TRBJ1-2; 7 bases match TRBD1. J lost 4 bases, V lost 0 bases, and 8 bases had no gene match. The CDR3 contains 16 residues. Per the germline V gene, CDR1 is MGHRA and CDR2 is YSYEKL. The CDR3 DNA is TGCGCCAGCAGCCAAGATTCAGGGGGACCTAGCTATGGCTACACCTTC. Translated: CASSQDSGGPSYGYTF.

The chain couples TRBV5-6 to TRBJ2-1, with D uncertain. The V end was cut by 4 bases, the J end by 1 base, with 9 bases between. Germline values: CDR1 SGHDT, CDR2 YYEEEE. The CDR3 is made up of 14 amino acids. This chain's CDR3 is CASSTYGSYNEQFF. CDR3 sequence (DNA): TGTGCCAGCAGCACCTATGGTTCCTACAATGAGCAGTTCTTC.

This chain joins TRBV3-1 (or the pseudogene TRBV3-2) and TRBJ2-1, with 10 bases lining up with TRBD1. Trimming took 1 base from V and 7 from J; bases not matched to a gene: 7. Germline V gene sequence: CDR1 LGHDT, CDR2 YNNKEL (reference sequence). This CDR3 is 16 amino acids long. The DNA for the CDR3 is TGTGCCAGCAGCCAAGGGCCGGGACAGGGGTGGAATGAGCAGTTCTTC. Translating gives CASSQGPGQGWNEQFF.

This chain's CDR3 is CASTRLAGKYNEQFF. For the CDR3, the DNA is TGTGCCAGCACCAGACTAGCGGGGAAATACAATGAGCAGTTCTTC. The chain uses TRBV5-6 and TRBJ2-1; the match to TRBD2 covers 11 bases. This CDR3 spans 15 amino acids. J was trimmed by 4 bases and V by 6 bases; bases with no gene match: 6. Germline V CDR1 and CDR2: SGHDT, YYEEEE.

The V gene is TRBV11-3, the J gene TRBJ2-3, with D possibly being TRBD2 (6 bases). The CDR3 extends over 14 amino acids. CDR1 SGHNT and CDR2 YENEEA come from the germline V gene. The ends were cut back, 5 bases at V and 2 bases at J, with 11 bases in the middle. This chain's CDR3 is CASSTGLLTDTQYF. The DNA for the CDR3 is TGTGCCAGCAGCACGGGACTTCTCACAGATACGCAGTATTTT.

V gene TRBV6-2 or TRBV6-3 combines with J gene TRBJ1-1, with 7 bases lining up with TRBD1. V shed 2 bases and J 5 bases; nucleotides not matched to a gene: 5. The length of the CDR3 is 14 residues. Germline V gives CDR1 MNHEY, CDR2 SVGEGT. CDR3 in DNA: TGTGCCAGCAGTTACGTGACAGGGAGTACTGAAGCTTTCTTT. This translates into CASSYVTGSTEAFF.

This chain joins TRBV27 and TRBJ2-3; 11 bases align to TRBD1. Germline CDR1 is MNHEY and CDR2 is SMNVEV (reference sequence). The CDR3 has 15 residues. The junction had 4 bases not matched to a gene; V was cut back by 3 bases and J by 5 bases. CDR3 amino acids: CASSFAGTGGDTQYF. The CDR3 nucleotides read TGTGCCAGCAGTTTCGCCGGGACAGGGGGAGATACGCAGTATTTT.

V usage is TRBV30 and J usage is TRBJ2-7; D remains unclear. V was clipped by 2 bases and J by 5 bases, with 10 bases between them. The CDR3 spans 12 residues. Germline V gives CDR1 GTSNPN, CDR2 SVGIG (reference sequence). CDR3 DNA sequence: TGTGCCTGGAGTCCCGGGTCGGACGAGCAGTACTTC. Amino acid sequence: CAWSPGSDEQYF. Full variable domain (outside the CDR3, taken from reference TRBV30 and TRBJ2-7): SQTIHQWPATLVQPVGSPLSLECTVEGTSNPNLYWYRQAAGRGLQLLFYSVGIGQISSEVPQNLSASRPQDRQFILSSKKLLLSDSGFYLCAWSPGSDEQYFGPGTRLTVT.

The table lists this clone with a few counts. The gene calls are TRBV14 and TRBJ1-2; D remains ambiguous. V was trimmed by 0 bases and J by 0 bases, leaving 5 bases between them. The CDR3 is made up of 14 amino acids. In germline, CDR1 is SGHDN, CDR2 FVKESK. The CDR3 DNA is TGTGCCAGCAGCCAAGATCGGTCTAACTATGGCTACACCTTC. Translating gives CASSQDRSNYGYTF.

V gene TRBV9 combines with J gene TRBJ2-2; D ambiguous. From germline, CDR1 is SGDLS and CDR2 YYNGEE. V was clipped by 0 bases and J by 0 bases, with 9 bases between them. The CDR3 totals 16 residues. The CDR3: CASSVVSFSNTGELFF. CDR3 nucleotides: TGTGCCAGCAGCGTAGTTTCCTTCTCGAACACCGGGGAGCTGTTTTTT.

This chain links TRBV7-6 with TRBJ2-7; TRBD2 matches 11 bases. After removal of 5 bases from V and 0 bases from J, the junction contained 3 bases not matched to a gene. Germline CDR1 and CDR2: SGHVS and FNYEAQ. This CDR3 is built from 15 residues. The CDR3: CASSETSGGSYEQYF. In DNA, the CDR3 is TGTGCCAGCAGCGAAACTAGCGGGGGCTCCTACGAGCAGTACTTC.

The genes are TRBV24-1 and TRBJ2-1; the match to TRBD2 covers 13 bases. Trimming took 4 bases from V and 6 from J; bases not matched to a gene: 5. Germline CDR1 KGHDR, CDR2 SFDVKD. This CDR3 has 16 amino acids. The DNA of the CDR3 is TGTGCCACCAGTGACCCACTAGCGGGAGGGTCCAATGAGCAGTTCTTC. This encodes CATSDPLAGGSNEQFF.

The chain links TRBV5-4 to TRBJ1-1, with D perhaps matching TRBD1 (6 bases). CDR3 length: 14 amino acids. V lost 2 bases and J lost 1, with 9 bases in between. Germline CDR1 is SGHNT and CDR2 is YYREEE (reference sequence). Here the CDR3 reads CASSFTGPNTEAFF. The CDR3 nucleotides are TGTGCCAGCAGCTTCACAGGGCCGAACACTGAAGCTTTCTTT.

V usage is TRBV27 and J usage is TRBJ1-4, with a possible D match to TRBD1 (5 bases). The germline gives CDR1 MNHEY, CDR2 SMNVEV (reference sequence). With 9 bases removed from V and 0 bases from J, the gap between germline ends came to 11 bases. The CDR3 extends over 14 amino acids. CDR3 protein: CASSRVPTNEKLFF. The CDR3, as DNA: TGTGCCAGTAGCAGGGTCCCAACTAATGAAAAACTGTTTTTT.

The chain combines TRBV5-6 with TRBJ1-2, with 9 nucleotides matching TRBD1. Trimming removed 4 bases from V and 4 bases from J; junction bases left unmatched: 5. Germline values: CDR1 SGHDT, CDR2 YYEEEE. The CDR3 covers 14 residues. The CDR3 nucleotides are TGTGCCAGCAGCCCCGGGACAGGGATCTATGGCTACACCTTC. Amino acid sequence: CASSPGTGIYGYTF.

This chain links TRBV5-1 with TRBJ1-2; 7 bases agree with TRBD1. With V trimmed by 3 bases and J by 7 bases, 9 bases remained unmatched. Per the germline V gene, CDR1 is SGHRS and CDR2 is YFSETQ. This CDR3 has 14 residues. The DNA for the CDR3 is TGCGCCAGCAGCTGGGACAGCCTAGTGGGTGGCTACACCTTC. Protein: CASSWDSLVGGYTF.